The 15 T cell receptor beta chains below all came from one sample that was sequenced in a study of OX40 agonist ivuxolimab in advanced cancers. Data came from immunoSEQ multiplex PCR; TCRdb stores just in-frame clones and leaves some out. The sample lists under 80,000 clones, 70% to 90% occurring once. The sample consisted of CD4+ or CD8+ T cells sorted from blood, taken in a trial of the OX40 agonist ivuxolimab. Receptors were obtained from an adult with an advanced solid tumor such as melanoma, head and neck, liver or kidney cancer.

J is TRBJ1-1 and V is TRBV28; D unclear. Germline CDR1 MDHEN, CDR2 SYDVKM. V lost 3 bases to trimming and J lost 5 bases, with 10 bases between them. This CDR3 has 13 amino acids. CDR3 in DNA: TGTGCCAGCAGTTTCCCGGGAAGGACTGAAGCTTTCTTT. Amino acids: CASSFPGRTEAFF.

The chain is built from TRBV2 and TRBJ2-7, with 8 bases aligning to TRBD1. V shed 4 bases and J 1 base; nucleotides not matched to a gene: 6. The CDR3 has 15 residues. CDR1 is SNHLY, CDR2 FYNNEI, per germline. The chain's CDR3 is CASSGRTGRSYEQYF. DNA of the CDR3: TGTGCCAGCAGTGGGAGGACAGGGAGATCCTACGAGCAGTACTTC. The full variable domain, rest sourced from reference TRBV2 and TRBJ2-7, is EPEVTQTPSHQVTQMGQEVILRCVPISNHLYFYWYRQILGQKVEFLVSFYNNEISEKSEIFDDQFSVERPDGSNFTLKIRSTKLEDSAMYFCASSGRTGRSYEQYFGPGTRLTVT.

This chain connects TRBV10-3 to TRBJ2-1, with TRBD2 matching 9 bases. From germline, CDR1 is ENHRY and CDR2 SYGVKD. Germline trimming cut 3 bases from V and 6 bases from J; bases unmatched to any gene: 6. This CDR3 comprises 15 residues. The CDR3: CAISDRLAEGNEQFF. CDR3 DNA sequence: TGTGCCATCAGTGATCGACTAGCGGAGGGCAATGAGCAGTTCTTC.

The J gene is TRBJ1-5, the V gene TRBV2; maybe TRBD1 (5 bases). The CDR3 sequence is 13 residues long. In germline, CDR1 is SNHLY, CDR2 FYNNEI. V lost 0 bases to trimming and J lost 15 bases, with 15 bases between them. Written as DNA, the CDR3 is TGTGCCAGCAGTGAAGCCGGGGGACCCGTACCGCATTTT. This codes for CASSEAGGPVPHF.

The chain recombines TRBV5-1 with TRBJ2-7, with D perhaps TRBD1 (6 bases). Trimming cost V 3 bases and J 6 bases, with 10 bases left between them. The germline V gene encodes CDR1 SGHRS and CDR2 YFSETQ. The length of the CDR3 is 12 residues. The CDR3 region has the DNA TGCGCCAGCAGCTGGGCAGGGGTCGAGCAGTACTTC. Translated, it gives CASSWAGVEQYF.

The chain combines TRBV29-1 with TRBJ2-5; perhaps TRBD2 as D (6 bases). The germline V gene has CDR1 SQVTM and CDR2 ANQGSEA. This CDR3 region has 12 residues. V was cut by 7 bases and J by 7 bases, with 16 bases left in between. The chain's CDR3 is CSARYSGGTQYF. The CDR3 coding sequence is TGCAGCGCCCGATATTCCGGGGGGACCCAGTACTTC.

CDR3 residues: CASSPRESGNIQYF. CDR3 sequence (DNA): TGTGCCAGCAGTCCCAGGGAATCCGGAAACATTCAGTACTTC. The V gene is TRBV28, the J gene TRBJ2-4, with D possibly being TRBD1 (5 bases). This CDR3 contains 14 residues. The germline V and J ends were trimmed by 5 bases and 6 bases, with 14 bases remaining between them. Germline-derived CDR1 and CDR2 are MDHEN and SYDVKM.

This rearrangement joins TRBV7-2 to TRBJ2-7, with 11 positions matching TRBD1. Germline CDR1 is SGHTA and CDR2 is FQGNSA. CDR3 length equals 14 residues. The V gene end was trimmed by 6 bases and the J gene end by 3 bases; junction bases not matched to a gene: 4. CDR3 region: CASRGTGGVYEQYF. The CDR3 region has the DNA TGTGCCAGCAGGGGGACAGGGGGTGTCTACGAGCAGTACTTC.

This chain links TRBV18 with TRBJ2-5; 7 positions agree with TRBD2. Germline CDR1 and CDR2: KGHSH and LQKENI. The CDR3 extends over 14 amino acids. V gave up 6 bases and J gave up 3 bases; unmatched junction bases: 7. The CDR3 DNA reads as TGTGCCAGCTCCCGGATGGCGGGGGAAGAGACCCAGTACTTC. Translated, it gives CASSRMAGEETQYF.

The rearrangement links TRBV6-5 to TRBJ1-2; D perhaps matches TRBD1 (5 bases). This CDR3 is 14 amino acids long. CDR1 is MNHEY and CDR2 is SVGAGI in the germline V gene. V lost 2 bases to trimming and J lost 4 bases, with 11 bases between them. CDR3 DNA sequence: TGTGCCAGCAGTTACGTCGGGGACGGCTATGGCTACACCTTC. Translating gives CASSYVGDGYGYTF.

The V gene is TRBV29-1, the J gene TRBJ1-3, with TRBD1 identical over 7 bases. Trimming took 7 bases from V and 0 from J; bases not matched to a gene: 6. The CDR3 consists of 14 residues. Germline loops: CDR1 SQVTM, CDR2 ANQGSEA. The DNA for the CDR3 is TGCAGCGCTGAGACAGGGAGCTCTGGAAACACCATATATTTT. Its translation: CSAETGSSGNTIYF.

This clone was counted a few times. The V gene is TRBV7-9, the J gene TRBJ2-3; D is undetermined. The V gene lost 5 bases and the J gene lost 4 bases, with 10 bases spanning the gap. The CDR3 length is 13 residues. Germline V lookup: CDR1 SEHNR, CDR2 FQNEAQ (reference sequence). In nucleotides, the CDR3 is TGTGCCAGCAGCCAGGACGGCCCAGATACGCAGTATTTT. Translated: CASSQDGPDTQYF.

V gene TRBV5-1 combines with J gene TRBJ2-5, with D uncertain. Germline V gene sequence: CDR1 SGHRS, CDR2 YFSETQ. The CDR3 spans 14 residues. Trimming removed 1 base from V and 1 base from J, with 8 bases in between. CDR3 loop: CASSLRVGQETQYF. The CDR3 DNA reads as TGCGCCAGCAGCTTGAGGGTGGGCCAAGAGACCCAGTACTTC.

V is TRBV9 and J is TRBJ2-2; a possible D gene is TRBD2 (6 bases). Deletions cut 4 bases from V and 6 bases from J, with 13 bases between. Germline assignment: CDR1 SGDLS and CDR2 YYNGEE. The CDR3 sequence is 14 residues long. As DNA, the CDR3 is TGTGCCAGCAGCCGGGACTTTAAGCCCGGGGAGCTGTTTTTT. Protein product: CASSRDFKPGELFF. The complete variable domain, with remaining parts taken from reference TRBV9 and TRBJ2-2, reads DSGVTQTPKHLITATGQRVTLRCSPRSGDLSVYWYQQSLDQGLQFLIQYYNGEERAKGNILERFSAQQFPDLHSELNLSSLELGDSALYFCASSRDFKPGELFFGEGSRLTVL.

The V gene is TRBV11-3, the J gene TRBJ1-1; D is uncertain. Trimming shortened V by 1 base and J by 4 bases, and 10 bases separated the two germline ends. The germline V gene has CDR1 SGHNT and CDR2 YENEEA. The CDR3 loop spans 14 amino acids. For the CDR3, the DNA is TGTGCCAGCAGCTTAGGTGGCAGCCCCACTGAAGCTTTCTTT. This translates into CASSLGGSPTEAFF.